The 13 T cell receptor beta chains given below trace back to one sample, sequenced in a study of read filtering for tumor transcriptome and immune sequencing. From approximately 430 ng of RNA, a library with molecular barcoded alpha/delta and beta/gamma adaptors was made. MiXCR, run by TCRdb on the reads, gives a single entry per CDR3 protein. Of 39,000 or so distinct CDR3 sequences listed, about 13% are singletons. Sequenced: a population of CD138-negative cells sorted from bone marrow. Receptor source: a donor aged 40 or older with multiple myeloma.

This clonotype has a count of ten or more. The chain employs TRBV21-1 and TRBJ2-5. TRBV21-1 has pseudogene status. The CDR3 is made up of 13 amino acids. The CDR3 DNA follows: TGTGCCAGCAGCAACGATAGAAAAGAGACCCAGTACTTC. The encoded protein is CASSNDRKETQYF.

This clonotype was picked up many times. The V call is TRBV11-3, the J call TRBJ2-1; D gene uncertain. The CDR3 is made up of 12 amino acids. Germline V lookup: CDR1 SGHNT, CDR2 YENEEA. Trimming removed 5 bases from V and 15 bases from J, with 17 bases in between. CDR3: CASSRDPVRRFF. CDR3 coding DNA: TGTGCCAGCAGCCGAGACCCGGTTCGACGGTTCTTC.

This clonotype has only a few counts. The CDR3 spells CASSTTGGDTLGETQYF. The CDR3 coding sequence is TGTGCCAGCAGCACAACTGGGGGGGACACCCTCGGGGAGACCCAGTACTTC. The rearrangement joins TRBV5-6 to TRBJ2-5; tentatively, D is TRBD2 (7 bases). Deletions cut 4 bases from V and 5 bases from J, with 24 bases between. The germline V gene encodes CDR1 SGHDT and CDR2 YYEEEE. This CDR3 is 17 amino acids long.

This clonotype has more than one count but fewer than ten. At one of its ends the junction is not consistent with the germline gene, which may arise from a read error. The chain carries TRBV7-9 and TRBJ2-3; 8 nucleotides agree with TRBD2. The germline gives CDR1 SEHNR, CDR2 FQNEAQ (reference sequence). The CDR3 sequence is 16 residues long. In DNA form, the CDR3 reads TGTGCCGGCAGCCCGACCAAGCGGGGGTTCACAGATACGCAGTATTTT. Its protein product is CAGSPTKRGFTDTQYF.

This clonotype was seen ten or more times. The CDR3 spells CACPSRQGMNTEAFF. The CDR3 bases are TGTGCCTGTCCCTCCAGACAGGGGATGAACACTGAAGCTTTCTTT. The rearrangement uses TRBV30 and TRBJ1-1; 8 positions agree with TRBD1. Germline V gene data show CDR1 as GTSNPN and CDR2 as SVGIG (reference sequence). This CDR3 has 15 residues. V shed 6 bases, J shed 0 bases, and the junction held 9 bases outside the gene matches.

This clonotype was recorded at least ten times. V gene TRBV2 combines with J gene TRBJ1-6; perhaps TRBD1 as D (5 bases). The CDR3 runs to 18 residues. V lost 1 base, J lost 9 bases, and 22 bases lay in between. CDR1 is SNHLY, CDR2 FYNNEI, per germline. The CDR3 protein is CASSEVWLGGTDGSPLHF. CDR3 nucleotides: TGTGCCAGCAGTGAAGTCTGGTTGGGGGGAACCGATGGTTCACCCCTCCACTTT.

This clonotype came up many times. The chain recombines TRBV28 with TRBJ2-7, with 10 bases fitting TRBD2. The germline gives CDR1 MDHEN, CDR2 SYDVKM. The CDR3 consists of 15 residues. Unmatched junction bases numbered 7, after V lost 5 bases and J lost 3 bases. In nucleotides, the CDR3 is TGTGCCAGCAGTAAACCTAGCGGGAGTGTCTACGAGCAGTACTTC. It yields the protein CASSKPSGSVYEQYF.

Remarks on this clonotype: This may come from a read error, since a much larger clone is one base off. The chain has TRBV28 and TRBJ2-7, with 7 positions matching TRBD1. V shed 8 bases, J shed 6 bases, and the junction held 13 bases outside the gene matches. Per germline, CDR1 MDHEN and CDR2 SYDVKM. The CDR3 is made up of 14 amino acids. The CDR3 DNA reads TGTGCCAGCCCCCCCGGGACAGCGGCGGTCGAGCAGTACTTC. Translation: CASPPGTAAVEQYF.

This clonotype was seen ten or more times. CDR3 residues: CAWSIAPAGELFF. The CDR3 region has the DNA TGTGCCTGGAGTATTGCCCCCGCCGGGGAGCTGTTTTTT. J is TRBJ2-2 and V is TRBV30; D is undetermined. Germline CDR1 is GTSNPN and CDR2 is SVGIG (reference sequence). Trimming pared 2 bases from V and 6 bases from J, leaving 10 bases between. CDR3 size: 13 residues.

This clonotype was counted at least ten times. V usage is TRBV2 and J usage is TRBJ1-6, with 10 bases that match TRBD1. Germline loops: CDR1 SNHLY, CDR2 FYNNEI. Losses at the gene ends were 7 bases for V and 10 bases for J; bases not matched to a gene: 7. The CDR3 covers 14 residues. CDR3 bases: TGTGCCAGCACCCTGGGACAGGGGTGGTCACCCCTCCACTTT. Protein: CASTLGQGWSPLHF.

This clonotype was seen a handful of times. A much larger clone differs from this one at a single base, so this may be a read error. The chain is built from TRBV5-1 and TRBJ1-3, with D hard to call. Per germline, CDR1 SGHRS and CDR2 YFSETQ. The CDR3 loop spans 14 amino acids. CDR3 nucleotide sequence: TGCGCCAGCGGCTTTTCGGGCGTCGTAGACACCATATATTTT. Translating it yields CASGFSGVVDTIYF.

This clonotype came up many times. This chain uses TRBV20-1 with TRBJ1-5, with no clear D. The CDR3 contains 15 residues. The V gene's germline CDR1 is DFQATT and CDR2 SNEGSKA (reference sequence). Deletions cut 3 bases from V and 0 bases from J, with 12 bases between. The CDR3 DNA follows: TGCAGTGCTAGTAATCTTAAATATAGCAATCAGCCCCAGCATTTT. Protein sequence: CSASNLKYSNQPQHF.

This clonotype came up many times. V usage is TRBV10-2 and J usage is TRBJ1-5, with 8 bases aligning to TRBD1. CDR3 length equals 15 residues. Germline CDR1 is WSHSY and CDR2 is SAAADI. J lost 4 bases, V lost 2 bases, and 4 bases had no gene match. CDR3 DNA: TGCGCCAGCAGTGAGGGACAGGGAGGTAATCAGCCCCAGCATTTT. Its translation: CASSEGQGGNQPQHF.